At least ten counts were recorded for the clone carrying this T cell receptor beta chain. The antigen remains undetermined. The entry originates in a study of neurological immune-mediated disorders. Study-wide results and limits: The level of TCR clonal expansion was highest in patients with HTLV-1-associated myelopathy and lowest in multiple sclerosis, where it fell below the level seen in healthy controls.

Synthesis of cDNA was performed by 5'RACE using 10-nucleotide random UMIs. TCRdb reprocessed the 5' RACE reads with MiXCR, giving one entry per CDR3 protein. The sample includes approximately 38,000 distinct CDR3 sequences, 6.5% to 7.5% of them seen just once. Volunteers attending a blood bank in Maryland, USA, served as healthy controls. The sorted libraries were prepared using about a million CD4+ or CD8+ T cells that had themselves been sorted. The germline V and J ends were trimmed by 3 bases and 3 bases, with 12 bases remaining between them. CDR3 size: 14 residues. Sequenced: CD4+ T cells from blood. The rearrangement links TRBV12-3 or TRBV12-4 to TRBJ2-7, with D possibly matching TRBD2 (6 bases). This TCR came from a man in his forties or fifties in good health. The chain's CDR3 is CASSLGLGYYEQYF. The CDR3 coding sequence is TGTGCCAGCAGTTTGGGACTGGGGTACTACGAGCAGTACTTC.